This T cell receptor (beta chain) was identified during a study of blood T cell repertoires in COVID-19 (dated by TCRdb to the early 2020s). Turning to the overall study: Collaborator samples came from the United States, Italy and Spain and covered acute and convalescent phases of COVID-19. The samples were drawn from the first 160 participants of the ongoing ImmuneRACE study and from 950 to 1,500 subjects provided by 6 global collaborators. Where HLA class I and class II types were available, the types were taken from metadata supplied by the sample provider, not from assay-based typing. Subjects who had been exposed to COVID-19, were actively infected with it, or had recovered from it provided the deeply sampled blood TCRbeta repertoires that made up the dataset. The sample metadata nearly always contained a de-identified subject ID, COVID-19 status, age in years and sex. The prospective study material was composed of cDNA or gDNA derived from T cells, B-cell-depleted T cells, or PBMCs. A freely available public database, intended as a resource for researchers studying the immune response to SARS-CoV-2, is where the repertoires were released.

Each collaborating institution followed its own protocols to collect whole blood in K2EDTA tubes. Collaborator samples were shipped for TCRbeta analysis as frozen whole blood, isolated PBMCs, or DNA extracted from either sample type. The germline V gene specifies MDHEN as CDR1 and SYDVKM as CDR2. V is clipped by 1 base and J by 1 base, and the sequence between their germline boundaries is 5 bases long. The CDR3 contains 14 residues, cysteine and phenylalanine counted. Solely the CDR3 DNA is kept, with 42 bases framed from the first base. About this clone itself: Its cognate antigen has yet to be identified. No qualities accompany the bases; no much larger clone lies one base away.

The immunoSEQ Assay, a bias-controlled multiplex PCR, was used to amplify TCRbeta CDR3 regions from genomic DNA. Turning to the authors' computational methods: Nucleated cell counts per sample were estimated from amplification of reference gene primers within the assay. Sequence reads were collapsed and filtered to measure the absolute abundance of every unique TCRbeta CDR3 rearrangement. For each sample, productive Simpson clonality was calculated as the square root of Simpson's diversity index over productive rearrangements. The table was pulled from immuneACCESS by TCRdb, which kept in-frame rearrangements only. Such tables lose some clones; where checked, under half of the loss comes from unresolved V genes, and the rest has no known cause. Clonal size and the V and J genes are those of that table, whereas D and trimming came from the DNA. A total of hundreds of thousands of clones appear in this sample, around 82% of them only once. The leading ten clones occupy 8% to 10% of the sample.

Results the study describes overall, beyond this receptor: Clinical and demographic metadata were provided uncurated, with the amount varying by source and participant.

The sequence joins TRBV28 to TRBJ1-3, with the D segment identity uncertain. This clonotype originated in a woman aged 50 to 60 with acute or convalescent COVID-19. Sample: peripheral blood. Here the CDR3 is given as CASSLSVSGNTIYF. The DNA sequence reads TGTGCCAGCAGTTTATCGGTATCTGGAAACACCATATATTTT.